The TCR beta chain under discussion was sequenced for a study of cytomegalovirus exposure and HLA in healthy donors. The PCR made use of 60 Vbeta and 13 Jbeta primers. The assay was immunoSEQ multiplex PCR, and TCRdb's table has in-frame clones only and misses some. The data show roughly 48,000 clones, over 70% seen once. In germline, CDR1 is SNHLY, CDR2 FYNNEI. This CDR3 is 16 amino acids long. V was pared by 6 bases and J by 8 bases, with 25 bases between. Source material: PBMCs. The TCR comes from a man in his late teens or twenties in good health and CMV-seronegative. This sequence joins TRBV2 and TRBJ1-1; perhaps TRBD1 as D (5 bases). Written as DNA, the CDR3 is TGTGCCAGCAGGATGACAGTGGTGACGATATACGACGAAGCTTTCTTT. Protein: CASRMTVVTIYDEAFF.